Presented here are 4 T cell receptor beta chains from one specimen sequenced in a study of monozygotic twins with cystic fibrosis. The table came from immunoSEQ multiplex PCR; TCRdb's copy has only in-frame clones and leaves some out. The sample lists about 30,000 clones; around four fifths were seen once. The sequencing sample was made of blood. These receptors were taken from a girl under 10 years old with cystic fibrosis.

This clone was counted between two and nine times. The V and J genes are TRBV15 and TRBJ2-7; the match to TRBD1 covers 8 bases. This CDR3 contains 14 residues. J lost 6 bases, V lost 3 bases, and 7 bases had no gene match. Germline V gene sequence: CDR1 LNHNV, CDR2 YYDKDF (reference sequence). This chain's CDR3 is CATSSDRGIGEQYF. The CDR3, as DNA: TGTGCCACCAGCAGTGACAGGGGTATTGGCGAGCAGTACTTC.

This clone has just one count. The chain carries TRBV7-2 and TRBJ2-5, with no clear D. This CDR3 region has 16 residues. V lost 3 bases, J lost 1 base, and 15 bases lay in between. CDR1 is SGHTA, CDR2 FQGNSA, per germline. CDR3 protein: CASSFTWSEFQETQYF. In nucleotides, the CDR3 is TGTGCCAGCAGCTTCACCTGGTCGGAGTTCCAAGAGACCCAGTACTTC.

The chain links TRBV19 to TRBJ2-7; D is uncertain. Trimming cost V 3 bases and J 2 bases, with 8 bases left between them. The CDR3 runs to 13 residues. Per germline, CDR1 LNHDA and CDR2 SQIVND (reference sequence). The CDR3 loop reads CASSIGTAYEQYF. For the CDR3, the DNA is TGTGCCAGTAGTATTGGCACAGCCTACGAGCAGTACTTC.

The gene calls are TRBV7-9 and TRBJ2-7; perhaps D is TRBD1 or TRBD2 (5 bases each). The V end lost 1 base, the J end lost 2 bases, and 9 bases lay between the germline ends. From germline, CDR1 is SEHNR and CDR2 FQNEAQ (reference sequence). This CDR3 has 14 residues. The CDR3 DNA reads TGTGCCAGCAGCTTAGGGGGGTCAGCCTACGAGCAGTACTTC. This gives the protein CASSLGGSAYEQYF. The whole variable domain, remainder taken from reference TRBV7-9 and TRBJ2-7, is DTGVSQNPRHKITKRGQNVTFRCDPISEHNRLYWYRQTLGQGPEFLTYFQNEAQLEKSRLLSDRFSAERPKGSFSTLEIQRTEQGDSAMYLCASSLGGSAYEQYFGPGTRLTVT.